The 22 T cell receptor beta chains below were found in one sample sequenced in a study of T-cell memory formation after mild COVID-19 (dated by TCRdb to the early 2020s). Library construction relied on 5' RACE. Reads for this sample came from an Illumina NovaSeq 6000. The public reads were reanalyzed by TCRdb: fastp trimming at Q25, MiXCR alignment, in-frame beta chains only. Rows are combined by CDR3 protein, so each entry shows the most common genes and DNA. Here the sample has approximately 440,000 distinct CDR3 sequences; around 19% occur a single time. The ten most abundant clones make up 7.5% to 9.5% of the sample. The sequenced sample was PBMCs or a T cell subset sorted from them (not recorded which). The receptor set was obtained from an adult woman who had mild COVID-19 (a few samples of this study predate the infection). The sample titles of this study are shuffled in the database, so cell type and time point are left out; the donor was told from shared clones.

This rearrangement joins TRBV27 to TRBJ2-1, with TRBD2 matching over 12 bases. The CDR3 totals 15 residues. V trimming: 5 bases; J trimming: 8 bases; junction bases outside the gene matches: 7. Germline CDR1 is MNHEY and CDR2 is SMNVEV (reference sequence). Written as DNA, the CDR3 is TGTGCCAGCAGTCCTCGGACTAGCGGGAACCATGAGCAGTTCTTC. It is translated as CASSPRTSGNHEQFF.

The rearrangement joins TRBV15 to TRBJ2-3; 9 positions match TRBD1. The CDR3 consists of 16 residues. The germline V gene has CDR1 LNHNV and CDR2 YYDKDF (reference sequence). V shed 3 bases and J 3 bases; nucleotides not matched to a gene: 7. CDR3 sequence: CATSRAQGAGTDTQYF. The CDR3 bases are TGTGCCACCAGCAGGGCACAGGGGGCTGGAACAGATACGCAGTATTTT.

The CDR3: CALHIYGYTF. CDR3 in DNA: TGCGCCCTCCATATTTATGGCTACACCTTC. This chain joins TRBV5-1 and TRBJ1-2, with D unresolved. Trimming left V 10 bases short and J 5 bases short, with 9 bases between. Germline assignment: CDR1 SGHRS and CDR2 YFSETQ. The CDR3 loop spans 10 amino acids.

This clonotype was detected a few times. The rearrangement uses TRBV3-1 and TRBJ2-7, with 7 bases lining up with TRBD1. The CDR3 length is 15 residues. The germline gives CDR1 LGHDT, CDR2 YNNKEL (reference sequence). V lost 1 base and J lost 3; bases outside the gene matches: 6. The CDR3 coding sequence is TGTGCCAGCAGCCAAGCCGTGACAGGGAGCTACGAGCAGTACTTC. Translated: CASSQAVTGSYEQYF.

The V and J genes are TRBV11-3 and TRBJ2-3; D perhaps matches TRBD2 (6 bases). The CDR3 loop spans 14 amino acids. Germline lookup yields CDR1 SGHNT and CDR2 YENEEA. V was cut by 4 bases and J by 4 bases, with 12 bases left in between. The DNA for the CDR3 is TGTGCCAGCAGCTCATCGGGGGTGGCAGATACGCAGTATTTT. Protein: CASSSSGVADTQYF.

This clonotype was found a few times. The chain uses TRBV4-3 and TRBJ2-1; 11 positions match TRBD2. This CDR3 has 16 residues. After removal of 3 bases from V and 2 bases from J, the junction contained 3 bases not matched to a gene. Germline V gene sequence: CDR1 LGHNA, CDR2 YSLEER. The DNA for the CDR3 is TGCGCCAGCAGCCAGGGGACTAGCGGTGCCTACAATGAGCAGTTCTTC. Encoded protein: CASSQGTSGAYNEQFF.

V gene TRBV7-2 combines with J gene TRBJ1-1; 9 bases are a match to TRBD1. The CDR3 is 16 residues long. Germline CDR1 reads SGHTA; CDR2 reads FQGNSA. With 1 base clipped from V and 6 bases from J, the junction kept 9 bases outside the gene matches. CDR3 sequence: CASSLVGTGSFAEAFF. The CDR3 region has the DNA TGTGCCAGCAGCTTAGTCGGGACAGGGTCTTTTGCTGAAGCTTTCTTT. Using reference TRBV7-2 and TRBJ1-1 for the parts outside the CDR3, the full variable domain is GAGVSQSPSNKVTEKGKDVELRCDPISGHTALYWYRQSLGQGLEFLIYFQGNSAPDKSGLPSDRFSAERTGGSVSTLTIQRTQQEDSAVYLCASSLVGTGSFAEAFFGQGTRLTVV.

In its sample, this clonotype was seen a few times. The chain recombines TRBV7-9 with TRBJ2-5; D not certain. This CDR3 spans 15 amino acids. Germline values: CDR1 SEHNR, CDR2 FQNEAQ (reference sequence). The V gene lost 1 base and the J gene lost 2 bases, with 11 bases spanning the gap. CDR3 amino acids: CASSLVGRSQETQYF. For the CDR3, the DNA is TGTGCCAGCAGCTTAGTGGGCCGGTCGCAAGAGACCCAGTACTTC.

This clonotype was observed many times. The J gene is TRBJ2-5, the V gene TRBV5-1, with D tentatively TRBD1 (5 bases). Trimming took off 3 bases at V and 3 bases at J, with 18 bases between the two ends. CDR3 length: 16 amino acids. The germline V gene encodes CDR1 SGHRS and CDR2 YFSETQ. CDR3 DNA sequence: TGCGCCAGCAGCTCGAGACAGATAGGGGCCGAAGAGACCCAGTACTTC. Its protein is CASSSRQIGAEETQYF.

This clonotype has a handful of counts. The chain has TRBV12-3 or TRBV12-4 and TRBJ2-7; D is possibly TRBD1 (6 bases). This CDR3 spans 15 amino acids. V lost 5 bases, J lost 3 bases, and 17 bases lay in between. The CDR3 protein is CASSHPPQGNYEQYF. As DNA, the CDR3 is TGTGCCAGCAGTCATCCCCCGCAGGGGAACTACGAGCAGTACTTC.

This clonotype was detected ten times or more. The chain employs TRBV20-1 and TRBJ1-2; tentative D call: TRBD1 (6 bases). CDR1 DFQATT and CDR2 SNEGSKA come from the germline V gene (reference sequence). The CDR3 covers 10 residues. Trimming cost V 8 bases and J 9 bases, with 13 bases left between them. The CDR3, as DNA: TGCAGTCCCCGGGGGGACAGCTACACCTTC. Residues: CSPRGDSYTF.

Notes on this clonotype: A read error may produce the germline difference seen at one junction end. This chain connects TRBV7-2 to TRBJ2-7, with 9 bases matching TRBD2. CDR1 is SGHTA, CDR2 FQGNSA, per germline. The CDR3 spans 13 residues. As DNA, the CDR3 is TGTGCCAGCAGCCCTAGCCGAGAGACTAGCGGAACGTTC. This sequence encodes CASSPSRETSGTF.

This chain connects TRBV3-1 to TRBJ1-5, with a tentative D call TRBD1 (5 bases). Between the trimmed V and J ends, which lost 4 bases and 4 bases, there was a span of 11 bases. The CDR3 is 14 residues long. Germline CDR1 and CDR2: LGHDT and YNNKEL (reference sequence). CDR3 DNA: TGTGCCAGCAGCCGAGGGGACCTGAATCAGCCCCAGCATTTT. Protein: CASSRGDLNQPQHF.

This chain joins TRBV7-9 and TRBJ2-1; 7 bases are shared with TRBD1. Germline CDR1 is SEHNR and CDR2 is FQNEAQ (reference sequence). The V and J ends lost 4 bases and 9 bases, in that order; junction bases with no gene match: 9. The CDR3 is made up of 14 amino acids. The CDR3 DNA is TGTGCCAGCAGCTCCGAGGGGGCCTCGAGTGAGCAGTTCTTC. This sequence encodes CASSSEGASSEQFF. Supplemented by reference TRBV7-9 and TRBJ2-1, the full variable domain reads DTGVSQNPRHKITKRGQNVTFRCDPISEHNRLYWYRQTLGQGPEFLTYFQNEAQLEKSRLLSDRFSAERPKGSFSTLEIQRTEQGDSAMYLCASSSEGASSEQFFGPGTRLTVL.

For the CDR3, the DNA is TGTGCCAGCAGCGCCGGGACTGGTGTGTTCTTC. This gives the protein CASSAGTGVFF. The V gene is TRBV13, the J gene TRBJ2-1, with a tentative D call TRBD2 (6 bases). Germline V lookup: CDR1 PRHDT, CDR2 FYEKMQ (reference sequence). Trimming left V 5 bases short and J 15 bases short, with 14 bases between. The CDR3 extends over 11 amino acids.

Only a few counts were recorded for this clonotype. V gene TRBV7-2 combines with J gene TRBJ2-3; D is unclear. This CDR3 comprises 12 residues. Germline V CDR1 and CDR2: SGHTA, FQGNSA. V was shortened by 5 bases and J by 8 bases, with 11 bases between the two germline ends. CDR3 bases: TGTGCCAGCAGCCGTCGCGGCGGTACGCAGTATTTT. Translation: CASSRRGGTQYF.

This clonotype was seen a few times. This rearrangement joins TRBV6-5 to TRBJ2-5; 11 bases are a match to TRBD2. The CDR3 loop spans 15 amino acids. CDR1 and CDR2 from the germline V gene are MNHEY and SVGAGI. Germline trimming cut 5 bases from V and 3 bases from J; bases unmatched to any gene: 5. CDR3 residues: CASSTRGLAEETQYF. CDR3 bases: TGTGCCAGCAGTACTAGGGGACTAGCGGAAGAGACCCAGTACTTC.

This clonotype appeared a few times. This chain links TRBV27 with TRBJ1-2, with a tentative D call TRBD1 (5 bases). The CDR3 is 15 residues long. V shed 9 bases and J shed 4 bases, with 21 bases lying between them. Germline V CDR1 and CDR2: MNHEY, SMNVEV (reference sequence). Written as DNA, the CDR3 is TGTGCCAGTCGGGCGGAATTGGGGGTTTTCTATGGCTACACCTTC. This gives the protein CASRAELGVFYGYTF.

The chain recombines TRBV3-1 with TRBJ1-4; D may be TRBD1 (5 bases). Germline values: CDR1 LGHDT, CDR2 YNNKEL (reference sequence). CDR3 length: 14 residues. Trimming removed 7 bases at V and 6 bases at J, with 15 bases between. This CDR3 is CASNARGGDEKLFF. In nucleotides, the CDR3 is TGTGCCAGCAACGCCCGGGGGGGAGATGAAAAACTGTTTTTT.

In DNA form, the CDR3 reads TGTGCCAGCAGTTATGCTGGTGGTAGTGAAAAACTGTTTTTT. This codes for CASSYAGGSEKLFF. The J gene is TRBJ1-4, the V gene TRBV6-5; D ambiguous. CDR3 length: 14 residues. Germline V gene data show CDR1 as MNHEY and CDR2 as SVGAGI. The V end was cut by 3 bases, the J end by 7 bases, with 12 bases between.

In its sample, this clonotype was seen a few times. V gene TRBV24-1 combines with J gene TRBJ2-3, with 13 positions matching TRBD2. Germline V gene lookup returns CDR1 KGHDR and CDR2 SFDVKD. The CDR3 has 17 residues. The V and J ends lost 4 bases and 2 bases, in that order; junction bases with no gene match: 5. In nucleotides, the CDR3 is TGTGCCACCAGTGAATGGGGACTAGCGGGGAACACAGATACGCAGTATTTT. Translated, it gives CATSEWGLAGNTDTQYF.

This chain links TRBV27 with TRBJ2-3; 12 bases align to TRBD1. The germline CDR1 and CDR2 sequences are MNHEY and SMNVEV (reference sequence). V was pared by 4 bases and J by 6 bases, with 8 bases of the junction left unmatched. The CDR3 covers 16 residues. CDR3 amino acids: CASSSPRDRGLDTQYF. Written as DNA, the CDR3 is TGTGCCAGCAGTTCCCCCCGGGACAGGGGGCTTGATACGCAGTATTTT.